This T cell receptor (beta chain) was captured by sequencing in a study of PD-1 blockade in classical Hodgkin lymphoma. Time point reported: newly diagnosed, previously untreated cHL patient sample. With 4 bases removed from V and 0 bases from J, the gap between germline ends came to 14 bases. This CDR3 spans 16 amino acids. Germline-derived CDR1 and CDR2 are SGHDT and YYEEEE. Generated by immunoSEQ multiplex PCR, the TCRdb table keeps only in-frame clones and is missing some. The table lists tens of thousands of clones, 80% to 95% of them singletons, with about 3.8% in the top ten. V gene TRBV5-6 combines with J gene TRBJ2-4; a possible D gene is TRBD2 (6 bases). The sequenced sample was peripheral blood mononuclear cells (PBMCs). The receptor comes from a human donor with classical Hodgkin lymphoma. CDR3 residues: CASSRPGEEAKNIQYF. The CDR3 region has the DNA TGTGCCAGCAGCCGACCGGGGGAGGAAGCCAAAAACATTCAGTACTTC.